Below, 5 T cell receptor beta chains from the same sample are listed, as sequenced in a study of CD8+ T cells in alopecia areata. Following RNA extraction, reverse transcription yielded cDNA that acted as the sequencing template. Sequencing was performed with immunoSEQ multiplex PCR; in TCRdb, only in-frame clones are kept and a portion is missing. The sample shows about 70,000 clones, about half of them seen only once. The sequenced sample was CD8+ T cells sorted from blood, obtained at week 0. These TCRs come from a human donor with alopecia areata.

The CDR3 region is CASTGLAHPETQYF. CDR3 coding DNA: TGTGCCAGCACCGGACTAGCCCACCCTGAGACCCAGTACTTC. This chain joins TRBV7-8 and TRBJ2-5; 8 bases line up with TRBD2. The CDR3 is made up of 14 amino acids. The trim removed 7 bases at V and 5 bases at J, leaving 9 bases unmatched. Germline V gene data show CDR1 as SGHVS and CDR2 as FQNEAQ.

The gene calls are TRBV28 and TRBJ1-2; TRBD1 agrees at 7 bases. CDR1 and CDR2 (germline): MDHEN, SYDVKM. V lost 6 bases, J lost 7 bases, and 14 bases stayed unmatched. The CDR3 runs to 15 residues. DNA of the CDR3: TGTGCCAGCAGCCCCGACAGGGAGGCCGACTTTGGCTACACCTTC. Residues: CASSPDREADFGYTF.

The J gene is TRBJ2-5, the V gene TRBV7-9; TRBD1 matches 8 bases. The germline CDR1 and CDR2 sequences are SEHNR and FQNEAQ (reference sequence). This CDR3 comprises 13 residues. V trimming: 5 bases; J trimming: 5 bases; junction bases outside the gene matches: 4. The CDR3 loop reads CASSAPGGETQYF. CDR3 coding DNA: TGTGCCAGCAGCGCCCCAGGGGGCGAGACCCAGTACTTC.

The chain employs TRBV27 and TRBJ2-1; perhaps TRBD1 as D (5 bases). Between the trimmed V and J ends, which lost 4 bases and 3 bases, there was a span of 7 bases. CDR3 length: 13 amino acids. Germline CDR1 is MNHEY and CDR2 is SMNVEV (reference sequence). Here the CDR3 DNA reads TGTGCCAGCAGTTACGACAGCTACAATGAGCAGTTCTTC. This translates into CASSYDSYNEQFF.

This chain uses TRBV25-1 with TRBJ2-7; TRBD2 aligns across 12 bases. CDR3 length equals 15 residues. Germline assignment: CDR1 MGHDK and CDR2 SYGVNS. V was pared by 6 bases and J by 2 bases, with 5 bases of the junction left unmatched. CDR3 protein: CASRPRLAGAYEQYF. CDR3 nucleotides: TGTGCCAGCAGGCCGAGACTAGCGGGAGCCTACGAGCAGTACTTC.